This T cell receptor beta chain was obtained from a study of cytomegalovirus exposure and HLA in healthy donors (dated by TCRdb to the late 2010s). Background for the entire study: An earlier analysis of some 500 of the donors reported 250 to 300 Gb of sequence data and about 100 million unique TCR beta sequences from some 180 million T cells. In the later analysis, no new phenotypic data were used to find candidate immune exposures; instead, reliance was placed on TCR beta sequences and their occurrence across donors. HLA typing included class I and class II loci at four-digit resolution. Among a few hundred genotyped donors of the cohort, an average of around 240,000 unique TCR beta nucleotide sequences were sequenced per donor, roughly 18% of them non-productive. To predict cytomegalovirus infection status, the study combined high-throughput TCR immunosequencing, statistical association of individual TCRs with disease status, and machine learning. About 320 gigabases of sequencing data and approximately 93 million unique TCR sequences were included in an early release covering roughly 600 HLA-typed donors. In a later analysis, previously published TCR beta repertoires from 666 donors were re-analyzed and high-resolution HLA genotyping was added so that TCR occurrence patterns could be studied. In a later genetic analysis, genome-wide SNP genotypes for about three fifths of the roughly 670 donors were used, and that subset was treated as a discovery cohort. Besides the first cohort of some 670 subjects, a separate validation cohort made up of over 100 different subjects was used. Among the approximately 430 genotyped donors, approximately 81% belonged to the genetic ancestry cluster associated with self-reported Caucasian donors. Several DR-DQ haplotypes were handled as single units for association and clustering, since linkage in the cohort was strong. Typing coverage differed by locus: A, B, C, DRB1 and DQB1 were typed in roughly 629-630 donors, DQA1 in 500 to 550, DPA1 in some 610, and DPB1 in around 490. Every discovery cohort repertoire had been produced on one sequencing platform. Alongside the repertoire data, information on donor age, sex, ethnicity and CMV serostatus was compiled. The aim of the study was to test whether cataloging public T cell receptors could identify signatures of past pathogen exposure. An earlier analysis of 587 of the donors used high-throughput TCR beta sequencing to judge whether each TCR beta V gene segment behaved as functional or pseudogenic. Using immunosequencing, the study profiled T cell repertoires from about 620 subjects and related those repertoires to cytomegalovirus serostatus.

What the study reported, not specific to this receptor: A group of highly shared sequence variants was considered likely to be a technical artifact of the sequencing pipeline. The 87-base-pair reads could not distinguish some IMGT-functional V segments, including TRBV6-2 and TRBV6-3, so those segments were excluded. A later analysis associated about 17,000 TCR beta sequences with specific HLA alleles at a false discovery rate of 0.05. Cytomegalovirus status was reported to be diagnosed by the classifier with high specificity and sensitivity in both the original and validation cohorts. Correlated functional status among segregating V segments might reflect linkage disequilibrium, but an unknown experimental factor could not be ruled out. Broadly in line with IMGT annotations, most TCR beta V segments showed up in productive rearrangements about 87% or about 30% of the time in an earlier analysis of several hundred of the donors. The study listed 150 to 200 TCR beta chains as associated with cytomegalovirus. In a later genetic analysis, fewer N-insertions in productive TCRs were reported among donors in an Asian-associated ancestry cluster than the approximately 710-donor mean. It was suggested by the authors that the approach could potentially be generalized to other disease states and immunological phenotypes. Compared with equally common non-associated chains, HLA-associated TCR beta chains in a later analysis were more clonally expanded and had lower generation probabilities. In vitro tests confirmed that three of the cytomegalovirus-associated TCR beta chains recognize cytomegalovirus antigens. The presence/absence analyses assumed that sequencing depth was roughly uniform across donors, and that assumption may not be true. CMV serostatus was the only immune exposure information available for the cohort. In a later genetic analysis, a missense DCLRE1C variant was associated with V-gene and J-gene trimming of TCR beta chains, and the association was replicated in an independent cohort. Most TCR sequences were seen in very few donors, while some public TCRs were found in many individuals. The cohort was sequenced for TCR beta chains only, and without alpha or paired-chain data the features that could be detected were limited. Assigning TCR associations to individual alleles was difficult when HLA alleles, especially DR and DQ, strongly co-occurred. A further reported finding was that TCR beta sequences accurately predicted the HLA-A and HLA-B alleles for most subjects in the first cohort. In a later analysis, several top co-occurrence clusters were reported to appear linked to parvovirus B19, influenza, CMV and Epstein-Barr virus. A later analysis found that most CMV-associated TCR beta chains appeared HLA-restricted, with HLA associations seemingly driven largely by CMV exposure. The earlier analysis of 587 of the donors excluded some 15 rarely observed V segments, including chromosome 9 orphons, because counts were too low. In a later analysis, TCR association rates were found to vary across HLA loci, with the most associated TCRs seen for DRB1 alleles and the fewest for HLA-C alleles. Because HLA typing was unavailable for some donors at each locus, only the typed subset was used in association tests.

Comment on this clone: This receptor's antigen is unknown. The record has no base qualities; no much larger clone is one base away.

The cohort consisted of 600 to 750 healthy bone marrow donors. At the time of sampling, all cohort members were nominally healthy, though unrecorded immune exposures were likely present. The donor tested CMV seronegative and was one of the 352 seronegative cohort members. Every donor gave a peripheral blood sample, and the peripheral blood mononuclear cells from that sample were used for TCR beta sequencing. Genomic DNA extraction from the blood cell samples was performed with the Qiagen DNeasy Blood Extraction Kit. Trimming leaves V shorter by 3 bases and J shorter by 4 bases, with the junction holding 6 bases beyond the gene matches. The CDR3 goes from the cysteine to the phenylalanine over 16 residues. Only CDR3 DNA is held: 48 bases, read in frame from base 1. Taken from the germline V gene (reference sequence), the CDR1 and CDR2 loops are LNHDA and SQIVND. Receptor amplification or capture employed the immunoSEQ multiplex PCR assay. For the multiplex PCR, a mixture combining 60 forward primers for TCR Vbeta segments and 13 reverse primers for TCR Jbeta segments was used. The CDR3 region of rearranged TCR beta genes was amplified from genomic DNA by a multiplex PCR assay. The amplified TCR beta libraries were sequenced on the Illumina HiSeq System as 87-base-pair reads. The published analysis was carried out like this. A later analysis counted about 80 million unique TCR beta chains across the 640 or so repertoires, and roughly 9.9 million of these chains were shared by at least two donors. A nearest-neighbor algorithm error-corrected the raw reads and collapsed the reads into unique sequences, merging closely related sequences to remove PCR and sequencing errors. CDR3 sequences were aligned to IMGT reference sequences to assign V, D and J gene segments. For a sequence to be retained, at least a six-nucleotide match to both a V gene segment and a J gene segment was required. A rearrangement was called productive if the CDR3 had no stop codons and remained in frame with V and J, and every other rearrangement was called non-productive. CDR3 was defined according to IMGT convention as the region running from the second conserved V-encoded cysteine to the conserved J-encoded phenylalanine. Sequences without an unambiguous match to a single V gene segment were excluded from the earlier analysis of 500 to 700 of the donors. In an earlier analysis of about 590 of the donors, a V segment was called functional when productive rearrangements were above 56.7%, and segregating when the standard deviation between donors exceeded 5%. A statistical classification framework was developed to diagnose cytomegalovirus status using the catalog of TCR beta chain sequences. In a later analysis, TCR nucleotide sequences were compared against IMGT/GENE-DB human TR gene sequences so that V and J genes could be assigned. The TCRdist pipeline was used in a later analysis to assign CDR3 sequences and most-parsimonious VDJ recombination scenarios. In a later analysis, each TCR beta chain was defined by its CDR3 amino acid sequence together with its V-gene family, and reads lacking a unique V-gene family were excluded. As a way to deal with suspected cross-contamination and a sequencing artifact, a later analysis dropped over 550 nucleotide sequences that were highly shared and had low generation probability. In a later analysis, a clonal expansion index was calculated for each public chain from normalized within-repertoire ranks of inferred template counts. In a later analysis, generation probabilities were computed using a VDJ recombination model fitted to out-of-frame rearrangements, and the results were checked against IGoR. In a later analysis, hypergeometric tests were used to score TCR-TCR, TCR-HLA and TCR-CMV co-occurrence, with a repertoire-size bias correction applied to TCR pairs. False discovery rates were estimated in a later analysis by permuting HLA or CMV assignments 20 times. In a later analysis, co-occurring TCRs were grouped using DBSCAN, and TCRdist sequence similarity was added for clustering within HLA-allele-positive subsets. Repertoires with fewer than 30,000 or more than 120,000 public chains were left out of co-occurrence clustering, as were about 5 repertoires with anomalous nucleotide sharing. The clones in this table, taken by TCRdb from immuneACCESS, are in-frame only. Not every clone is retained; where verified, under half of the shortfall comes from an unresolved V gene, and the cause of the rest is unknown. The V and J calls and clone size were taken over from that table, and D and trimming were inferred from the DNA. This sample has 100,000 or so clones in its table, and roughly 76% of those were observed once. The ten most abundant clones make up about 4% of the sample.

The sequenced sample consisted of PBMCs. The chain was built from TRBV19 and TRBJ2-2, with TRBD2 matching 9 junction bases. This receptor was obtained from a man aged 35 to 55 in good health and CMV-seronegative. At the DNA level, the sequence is TGTGCCAGTAGTATCGGACTAGCGATTTTCACCGGGGAGCTGTTTTTT. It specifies CASSIGLAIFTGELFF.